These 11 T cell receptor beta chains were sequenced from one sample in a study of T-cell memory formation after mild COVID-19. TCRdb re-called the 5' RACE reads through MiXCR, storing one row per CDR3 protein. Among roughly 100,000 distinct CDR3 sequences, approximately 17% were seen once, and the ten largest hold roughly 27%. The sequenced sample was PBMCs or a T cell subset sorted from them (not recorded which). The receptors come from an adult woman who had mild COVID-19 (a few samples of this study predate the infection). Cell type and time point are not known.

This chain joins TRBV9 and TRBJ2-3; 7 bases fit TRBD2. Germline assignment: CDR1 SGDLS and CDR2 YYNGEE. There are 14 residues in the CDR3. V was clipped by 4 bases and J by 4 bases; unmatched bases: 6. This CDR3 reads CASSLGLGADTQYF. CDR3 DNA: TGTGCCAGCAGCCTCGGACTAGGCGCAGATACGCAGTATTTT.

The chain recombines TRBV6-5 with TRBJ2-5, with 10 nucleotides matching TRBD2. The CDR3 contains 17 residues. CDR1 and CDR2 from the germline V gene are MNHEY and SVGAGI. The trim removed 2 bases at V and 5 bases at J, leaving 11 bases unmatched. CDR3: CASSYDSLAGVGETQYF. CDR3 nucleotides: TGTGCCAGCAGTTACGATTCTCTAGCGGGAGTCGGGGAGACCCAGTACTTC.

The V and J genes are TRBV29-1 and TRBJ2-7; 7 bases fit TRBD2. This CDR3 is built from 13 residues. V was clipped by 6 bases and J by 0 bases; unmatched bases: 5. CDR1 SQVTM and CDR2 ANQGSEA come from the germline V gene. CDR3 protein: CSVLAEDSYEQYF. CDR3 DNA: TGCAGCGTCCTAGCGGAAGACTCCTACGAGCAGTACTTC.

The chain joins TRBV19 to TRBJ2-1; TRBD2 matches 10 bases. The CDR3 is 18 amino acids. Losses at the gene ends were 1 base for V and 0 bases for J; bases not matched to a gene: 6. The germline V gene encodes CDR1 LNHDA and CDR2 SQIVND (reference sequence). Here the CDR3 DNA reads TGTGCCAGTAGTATAGTACTAGCGGGGACCAGCTCCTACAATGAGCAGTTCTTC. Translation: CASSIVLAGTSSYNEQFF.

The chain has TRBV7-6 and TRBJ2-7, with TRBD1 matching over 9 bases. The CDR3 has 14 amino acids. The V segment lost 5 bases and the J segment 11 bases; nucleotides outside the gene matches: 13. CDR1 is SGHVS and CDR2 is FNYEAQ in the germline V gene. The DNA of the CDR3 is TGTGCCAGCAGCCCCGGATTGGACAGGGGAGAGAAGTACTTC. The encoded protein is CASSPGLDRGEKYF.

This clonotype turned up a few times. This chain links TRBV15 with TRBJ2-1, with 8 bases matching TRBD2. V lost 3 bases and J lost 8; bases outside the gene matches: 15. Germline CDR1 reads LNHNV; CDR2 reads YYDKDF (reference sequence). The CDR3 extends over 17 amino acids. For the CDR3, the DNA is TGTGCCACCAGCAGGTTAGGAGGACGGGAGGGCCTGGATGAGCAGTTCTTC. Translation: CATSRLGGREGLDEQFF.

This clonotype came up a few times. The J gene is TRBJ1-3, the V gene TRBV12-3 or TRBV12-4; D is undetermined. V lost 4 bases, J lost 0 bases, and 7 bases lay in between. The CDR3 runs to 14 residues. CDR3 sequence: CASSWEASGNTIYF. CDR3 DNA sequence: TGTGCCAGCAGTTGGGAGGCCTCTGGAAACACCATATATTTT.

The chain has TRBV4-1 and TRBJ2-7, with TRBD2 matching over 11 bases. V was clipped by 5 bases and J by 0 bases; unmatched bases: 6. Germline CDR1 is MGHRA and CDR2 is YSYEKL. The CDR3 spans 16 residues. CDR3 DNA sequence: TGCGCCAGCAGCGGACGACTAGCGGGGACCTCCTACGAGCAGTACTTC. Amino acids: CASSGRLAGTSYEQYF.

The chain is built from TRBV5-6 and TRBJ1-2; no definite D call. The V and J ends lost 4 bases and 10 bases respectively, with 11 bases between them. The CDR3 sequence is 11 residues long. CDR1 SGHDT and CDR2 YYEEEE come from the germline V gene. CDR3 DNA sequence: TGTGCCAGCAGCCTGACATCAGACTACACCTTC. The encoded protein is CASSLTSDYTF.

The CDR3 bases are TGTGCCAGCAGCCAAGGACCAATCCAACTGTTTTTT. Translating it yields CASSQGPIQLFF. The rearrangement joins TRBV4-2 to TRBJ1-4; D is unresolved. Germline assignment: CDR1 LGHNA and CDR2 YNFKEQ. The V end lost 1 base, the J end lost 12 bases, and 9 bases lay between the germline ends. The CDR3 has 12 amino acids.

Concerning this clonotype: One end of the junction is discordant with germline, which a read error may explain. The rearrangement uses TRBV13 and TRBJ1-5, with D perhaps matching TRBD1 (5 bases). This CDR3 has 14 amino acids. The germline V gene encodes CDR1 PRHDT and CDR2 FYEKMQ (reference sequence). The CDR3 DNA reads TGTGACAGCAGCGTCGGGGGTCTCGAAGAAGACCAGCATTTT. Protein product: CDSSVGGLEEDQHF. Full variable domain (rest looked up from reference TRBV13 and TRBJ1-5): AAGVIQSPRHLIKEKRETATLKCYPIPRHDTVYWYQQGPGQDPQFLISFYEKMQSDKGSIPDRFSAQQFSDYHSELNMSSLELGDSALYFCDSSVGGLEEDQHFGDGTRLSIL.